This T cell receptor beta chain comes out of a study of T cells after yellow fever vaccination. This clonotype was picked up a small number of times. Germline values: CDR1 GTSNPN, CDR2 SVGIG (reference sequence). V was pared by 4 bases and J by 2 bases, with 9 bases between. The CDR3 has 13 amino acids. UMIs were added to TCR cDNA along with a universal primer site when it was made by 5'RACE template switching. TCRdb redid the calling of the 5' RACE reads with MiXCR, one entry per CDR3 protein. The repertoire holds just under 600,000 distinct CDR3 sequences, with about 13% as singletons. V usage is TRBV30 and J usage is TRBJ1-3, with D perhaps matching TRBD1 (6 bases). The receptor was isolated from a man aged 30 to 45 who received the YFV17D yellow fever vaccine. This specimen was PBMCs, taken on the day of the yellow fever booster vaccination. The CDR3 protein is CAWNREAGNTIYF. The CDR3 coding sequence is TGTGCCTGGAACAGGGAGGCTGGAAACACCATATATTTT. The full variable domain, rest sourced from reference TRBV30 and TRBJ1-3, is SQTIHQWPATLVQPVGSPLSLECTVEGTSNPNLYWYRQAAGRGLQLLFYSVGIGQISSEVPQNLSASRPQDRQFILSSKKLLLSDSGFYLCAWNREAGNTIYFGEGSWLTVV.